The entry below describes one T cell receptor (beta chain). Its antigen is unidentified. The data originate from a study of T cell responses to AZD1222 COVID-19 vaccine. V lost 6 bases and J lost 5; bases outside the gene matches: 8. The length of the CDR3 is 15 residues. CDR1 and CDR2 from the germline V gene are KGHSH and LQKENI. The method was immunoSEQ multiplex PCR; TCRdb's version includes in-frame clones alone and lacks a portion of them. The data show about 120,000 clones, with 80% to 95% seen just once and almost 2.5% held by the top ten. Whole-study findings and limits: Reports indicate that nearly half of spike-specific TCRs are directed at unmutated variant regions. Donors were largely white British and mainly female; clonal diversity was possibly underestimated.

V gene TRBV18 combines with J gene TRBJ1-4; 8 nucleotides line up with TRBD1. The TCR comes from an adult who received the AZD1222 COVID-19 vaccine. The sample in question was peripheral blood, obtained 28 days after the second AZD1222 dose. The CDR3 DNA reads TGTGCCAGCTCCCAGAGACAGGGGTCGAATGAAAAACTGTTTTTT. The encoded protein is CASSQRQGSNEKLFF.